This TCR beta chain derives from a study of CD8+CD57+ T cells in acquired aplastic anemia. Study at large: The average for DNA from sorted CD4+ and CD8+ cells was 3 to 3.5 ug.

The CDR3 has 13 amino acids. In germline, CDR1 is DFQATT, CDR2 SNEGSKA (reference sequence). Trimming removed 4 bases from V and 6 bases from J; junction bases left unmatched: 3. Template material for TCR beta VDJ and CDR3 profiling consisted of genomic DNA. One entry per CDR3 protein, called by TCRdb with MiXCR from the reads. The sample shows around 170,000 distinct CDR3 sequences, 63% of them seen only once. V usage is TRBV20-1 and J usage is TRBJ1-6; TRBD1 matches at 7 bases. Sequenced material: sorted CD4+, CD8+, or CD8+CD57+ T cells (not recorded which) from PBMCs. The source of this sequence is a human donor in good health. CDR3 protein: CSATRQGNSPLHF. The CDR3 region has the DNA TGCAGTGCTACCAGACAGGGTAATTCACCCCTCCACTTT.